The T cell receptor (beta chain) under discussion was sequenced for a study of tumor-infiltrating lymphocytes in primary liver carcinoma. Across the whole study: The patient population consisted of men and women between 30 and 69 years of age.

Looked up from germline, CDR1 is MDHEN and CDR2 is SYDVKM. J gave up 7 bases and V 5 bases, and 7 bases lay outside the gene matches. This CDR3 contains 14 residues. For each extraction, RNA and DNA were obtained together from around 20-30 mg of unsorted bulk tissue. TCR beta cDNA was prepared out of about 530 ng total RNA by means of a constant-region primer. Libraries for TCR beta were built through three nested multiplex PCR rounds, which together made up a slightly modified ARM-PCR procedure. Amplification in the first two PCR rounds was performed using TRBV1-TRBV30 forward primers and a C-beta reverse primer for 10 cycles each. In TCRdb, the multiplex PCR reads were re-called with MiXCR into one record per CDR3 protein. The table records approximately 110,000 distinct CDR3 sequences, roughly 80% of them present only once. This clonotype was found many times.

The source is a man aged 35 to 55 with primary liver carcinoma and hepatitis B virus infection. This chain uses TRBV28 with TRBJ1-2; 10 positions agree with TRBD1. Input material: liver tumor tissue from sampling region 3. The subset is: tumor region T3, left-lateral pole. CDR3 in DNA: TGTGCCAGCAGTGAGACAGGGGGCCTAATTGGCTACACCTTC. Its translation is CASSETGGLIGYTF.